What follows describes a single T cell receptor beta chain. As yet, its antigen is unknown. Splitting of CD4+ cells produced CD45RA+ naive and CD45RA-negative memory subsets. The data originate from a study of shared clonotypes between healthy human individuals. Findings and caveats of the study: Clonotypes that were shared across a handful of donors made up roughly 5% of naive CD4 clonotypes.

The method was immunoSEQ multiplex PCR; TCRdb's version includes in-frame clones alone and lacks a portion of them. The table records about 2.4 million clones, 93% of them present only once. CDR3 length: 15 amino acids. With 6 bases clipped from V and 4 bases from J, the junction kept 7 bases outside the gene matches. The germline gives CDR1 SNHLY, CDR2 FYNNEI. This chain connects TRBV2 to TRBJ2-2; 8 positions match TRBD2. This sequence originates from a man in his late teens or twenties in good health. Some clones in this sample may be carry-over from other donors' samples. The sequencing input was naive CD4+ T cells from PBMCs. Subset here: CD45RA+ positively selected. The CDR3 protein is CASSGRVVRTGELFF. CDR3 nucleotide sequence: TGTGCCAGCAGCGGGAGGGTTGTACGCACCGGGGAGCTGTTTTTT.